Shown below are 19 T cell receptor beta chains from a single sample sequenced in a study of cytomegalovirus exposure and HLA in healthy donors. PCR primers comprised 60 Vbeta and 13 Jbeta primers. Data came from immunoSEQ multiplex PCR; TCRdb stores just in-frame clones and leaves some out. The sample records over 150,000 clones, 70% to 90% being singletons. What was sequenced was PBMCs. The receptor set was obtained from a woman in her twenties or thirties in good health and CMV-seronegative.

The rearrangement links TRBV7-8 to TRBJ1-2, with D uncertain. The CDR3 spans 14 residues. Germline CDR1 reads SGHVS; CDR2 reads FQNEAQ. Trimming cost V 6 bases and J 1 base, with 12 bases left between them. The CDR3 nucleotides read TGTGCCAGCAGTGATGCCGGGGTTAACTATGGCTACACCTTC. It encodes CASSDAGVNYGYTF. The whole variable domain, remainder taken from reference TRBV7-8 and TRBJ1-2, is GAGVSQSPRYKVAKRGQDVALRCDPISGHVSLFWYQQALGQGPEFLTYFQNEAQLDKSGLPSDRFFAERPEGSVSTLKIQRTQQEDSAVYLCASSDAGVNYGYTFGSGTRLTVV.

A single count supports this clone. The rearrangement uses TRBV28 and TRBJ2-5, with 11 bases lining up with TRBD1. V was clipped by 7 bases and J by 4 bases; unmatched bases: 5. Germline V gene sequence: CDR1 MDHEN, CDR2 SYDVKM. The CDR3 extends over 14 amino acids. The CDR3 nucleotides read TGTGCCAGCATCAGAGGGACAGGGGGAGAGACCCAGTACTTC. This gives the protein CASIRGTGGETQYF.

This sequence joins TRBV7-8 and TRBJ1-2; D is possibly TRBD1 (5 bases). Germline CDR1 is SGHVS and CDR2 is FQNEAQ. Trimming left V 5 bases short and J 3 bases short, with 10 bases between. There are 13 residues in the CDR3. For the CDR3, the DNA is TGTGCCAGCAGCCCCCAGGGCCACTATGGCTACACCTTC. Translated, it gives CASSPQGHYGYTF.

The V gene is TRBV6-5, the J gene TRBJ1-5; the D gene is possibly TRBD1 (5 bases). The CDR3 totals 12 residues. Germline assignment: CDR1 MNHEY and CDR2 SVGAGI. V lost 0 bases to trimming and J lost 15 bases, with 12 bases between them. The CDR3 DNA reads TGTGCCAGCAGTTACTCGATGGGGCCGGGGCATTTT. As protein: CASSYSMGPGHF.

The V gene is TRBV7-3, the J gene TRBJ2-5, with a tentative D call TRBD1 (5 bases). The J call is doubtful: the DNA matches TRBJ2-7 better. Germline CDR1 SGHTA, CDR2 FQGTGA. This CDR3 is built from 16 residues. The CDR3 DNA is TGTGCCAGCAGCTTAGACAGTTCGCCCTTACAGTACGAGCAGTACTTC. This codes for CASSLDSSPLQYEQYF.

The V call is TRBV21-1, the J call TRBJ1-5. TRBV21-1 has pseudogene status. The CDR3 is 16 residues long. CDR3: CASSPAGYYSNQPQHF. The CDR3 nucleotides are TGTGCCAGCAGCCCTGCGGGGTATTATAGCAATCAGCCCCAGCATTTT.

This chain connects TRBV11-2 to TRBJ1-2; 8 bases are a match to TRBD1. This CDR3 region has 16 residues. Germline V gives CDR1 SGHAT, CDR2 FQNNGV. V trimming: 1 base; J trimming: 4 bases; junction bases outside the gene matches: 8. This CDR3 is CASSLGRQGRGYGYTF. CDR3 DNA sequence: TGTGCCAGCAGCTTAGGGAGACAGGGGCGAGGCTATGGCTACACCTTC.

This sequence joins TRBV7-2 and TRBJ2-5; 8 positions match TRBD1. V lost 5 bases to trimming and J lost 5 bases; unmatched junction nucleotides: 7. The germline gives CDR1 SGHTA, CDR2 FQGNSA. This CDR3 has 14 amino acids. The CDR3 is CASSRDRGQETQYF. In DNA form, the CDR3 reads TGTGCCAGCAGCCGAGACAGGGGTCAGGAGACCCAGTACTTC.

In its sample, this clone was seen a few times. The chain has TRBV6-5 and TRBJ1-1; TRBD1 might be the D (6 bases). This CDR3 comprises 13 residues. Per germline, CDR1 MNHEY and CDR2 SVGAGI. Trimming took 2 bases from V and 3 from J, leaving 7 bases between them. The CDR3 DNA follows: TGTGCCAGCAGTTACCAGGGGCACACTGAAGCTTTCTTT. Amino acid sequence: CASSYQGHTEAFF.

CDR3 DNA: TGTGCCAGCAGTAGACAGGCTTTGAACACTGAAGCTTTCTTT. It specifies CASSRQALNTEAFF. The rearrangement links TRBV27 to TRBJ1-1; tentative D call: TRBD1 (6 bases). V gave up 5 bases and J gave up 0 bases, with 10 bases separating them. CDR3 length: 14 residues. In germline, CDR1 is MNHEY, CDR2 SMNVEV (reference sequence).

The chain links TRBV4-1 to TRBJ2-1; 9 nucleotides match TRBD2. V shed 2 bases, J shed 1 base, and the junction held 3 bases outside the gene matches. Germline V lookup: CDR1 MGHRA, CDR2 YSYEKL. The CDR3 extends over 16 amino acids. CDR3: CASSQPGLASYNEQFF. The DNA of the CDR3 is TGCGCCAGCAGCCAACCGGGACTAGCATCCTACAATGAGCAGTTCTTC.

This clone appeared once. The chain uses TRBV5-1 and TRBJ2-7; a possible D gene is TRBD2 (7 bases). The CDR3 length is 16 residues. With 4 bases removed from V and 5 bases from J, the gap between germline ends came to 22 bases. Germline values: CDR1 SGHRS, CDR2 YFSETQ. For the CDR3, the DNA is TGCGCCAGCAGCGACTCGCTGGGCGGGGGCGGCGACGAGCAGTACTTC. It codes for CASSDSLGGGGDEQYF.

The gene calls are TRBV10-2 and TRBJ2-3, with 8 nucleotides matching TRBD1. V lost 4 bases and J lost 2; bases outside the gene matches: 5. CDR1 and CDR2 from the germline V gene are WSHSY and SAAADI. The CDR3 is made up of 15 amino acids. CDR3 loop: CASSAQGVTTDTQYF. CDR3 nucleotides: TGCGCCAGCAGTGCACAGGGGGTCACCACAGATACGCAGTATTTT.

The V gene is TRBV10-3, the J gene TRBJ2-3, with TRBD2 as a possible D gene (5 bases). The CDR3 extends over 16 amino acids. Trimming left V 0 bases short and J 6 bases short, with 16 bases between. CDR1 is ENHRY, CDR2 SYGVKD, per germline. CDR3 nucleotide sequence: TGTGCCATCAGTGAGTCTCCGGGTCCCCCGGGGGATACGCAGTATTTT. Its protein is CAISESPGPPGDTQYF.

In its sample, this clone was seen a few times. This rearrangement joins TRBV6-5 to TRBJ1-1; 8 nucleotides line up with TRBD1. The J segment lost 4 bases and the V segment lost 5 bases, leaving 0 bases of the junction unmatched. CDR1 is MNHEY and CDR2 is SVGAGI in the germline V gene. This CDR3 is 12 amino acids long. The CDR3, as DNA: TGTGCCAGCAGTGACAGGGGCACTGAAGCTTTCTTT. Translated, it gives CASSDRGTEAFF.

The chain links TRBV19 to TRBJ1-2; D gene unclear. Germline V gene sequence: CDR1 LNHDA, CDR2 SQIVND (reference sequence). The germline V and J ends were trimmed by 5 bases and 8 bases, with 18 bases remaining between them. The CDR3 has 14 residues. The CDR3 bases are TGTGCCAGTAGTGCCGCCCGGGCCTCGGGGGGCTACACCTTC. Amino acids: CASSAARASGGYTF. The variable domain in full, completed from reference TRBV19 and TRBJ1-2, reads DGGITQSPKYLFRKEGQNVTLSCEQNLNHDAMYWYRQDPGQGLRLIYYSQIVNDFQKGDIAEGYSVSREKKESFPLTVTSAQKNPTAFYLCASSAARASGGYTFGSGTRLTVV.

V usage is TRBV30 and J usage is TRBJ2-3; 12 bases are shared with TRBD2. From germline, CDR1 is GTSNPN and CDR2 SVGIG (reference sequence). Trimming removed 3 bases from V and 6 bases from J; junction bases left unmatched: 10. This CDR3 has 16 amino acids. This CDR3 is CAWRKPSGRARDTQYF. CDR3 nucleotides: TGTGCCTGGAGGAAACCTAGCGGGAGGGCCAGGGATACGCAGTATTTT.

The gene calls are TRBV5-4 and TRBJ2-7; 7 bases map to TRBD2. With 4 bases clipped from V and 7 bases from J, the junction kept 8 bases outside the gene matches. The V gene's germline CDR1 is SGHNT and CDR2 YYREEE (reference sequence). The CDR3 has 13 amino acids. The CDR3 region has the DNA TGTGCCAGCAGCGCAAGACTAGCCCCGGAGCAGTACTTC. It yields the protein CASSARLAPEQYF.

The rearrangement uses TRBV7-2 and TRBJ2-7; no definite D call. CDR1 SGHTA and CDR2 FQGNSA come from the germline V gene. The V end lost 1 base, the J end lost 5 bases, and 3 bases lay between the germline ends. The CDR3 length is 11 residues. The CDR3 nucleotides are TGTGCCAGCAGCTTAGTCGACGAGCAGTACTTC. Residues: CASSLVDEQYF.